The 29 T cell receptor beta chains given below trace back to one sample, sequenced in a study of T cell responses to AZD1222 COVID-19 vaccine. The repertoire was sequenced with immunoSEQ multiplex PCR; TCRdb's copy has only in-frame clones and lacks some. This sample has about 100,000 clones, with 87% found just once. The source was peripheral blood, collected on day 0 of AZD1222 vaccination. The receptors stem from an adult in good health.

The chain joins TRBV2 to TRBJ2-1; 14 bases match TRBD2. Germline values: CDR1 SNHLY, CDR2 FYNNEI. The ends lost 6 bases at V and 3 bases at J; junction bases unmatched: 1. This CDR3 is built from 15 residues. CDR3 sequence (DNA): TGTGCCAGCAGGGGGACTAGCGGGGGCTACAATGAGCAGTTCTTC. It yields the protein CASRGTSGGYNEQFF. Full variable domain (outside the CDR3, taken from reference TRBV2 and TRBJ2-1): EPEVTQTPSHQVTQMGQEVILRCVPISNHLYFYWYRQILGQKVEFLVSFYNNEISEKSEIFDDQFSVERPDGSNFTLKIRSTKLEDSAMYFCASRGTSGGYNEQFFGPGTRLTVL.

The sample holds a few counts of this clone. The J gene is TRBJ1-5, the V gene TRBV12-3 or TRBV12-4, with D possibly matching TRBD1 (5 bases). This CDR3 is 12 amino acids long. V gave up 5 bases and J gave up 5 bases, with 7 bases separating them. The CDR3 loop reads CASSQGYQPQHF. The CDR3 nucleotides are TGTGCCAGCAGTCAGGGATATCAGCCCCAGCATTTT.

V gene TRBV18 combines with J gene TRBJ2-3, with TRBD2 matching over 10 bases. The CDR3 spans 16 residues. V trimming: 5 bases; J trimming: 4 bases; junction bases outside the gene matches: 9. Germline assignment: CDR1 KGHSH and CDR2 LQKENI. Here the CDR3 DNA reads TGTGCCAGCTCAATTTTACTAGCGGGGATGGCAGATACGCAGTATTTT. Its translation: CASSILLAGMADTQYF.

This clone is a singleton in its sample. The chain joins TRBV28 to TRBJ1-2; D gene uncertain. V lost 2 bases to trimming and J lost 8 bases, with 12 bases between them. The CDR3 runs to 13 residues. Looked up from germline, CDR1 is MDHEN and CDR2 is SYDVKM. CDR3 coding DNA: TGTGCCAGCAGTTTAGCGCTTGACACAGGCTACACCTTC. Its translation: CASSLALDTGYTF.

The chain recombines TRBV3-1 (or the pseudogene TRBV3-2) with TRBJ2-4, with D perhaps matching TRBD2 (6 bases). The CDR3 runs 15 residues. Germline V lookup: CDR1 LGHDT, CDR2 YNNKEL (reference sequence). V gave up 1 base and J gave up 5 bases, with 12 bases separating them. CDR3 DNA: TGTGCCAGCAGCCAAGGGGGCGGGACCCAAAACATTCAGTACTTC. Protein product: CASSQGGGTQNIQYF.

This chain uses TRBV19 with TRBJ1-4, with TRBD1 matching 10 bases. Germline loops: CDR1 LNHDA, CDR2 SQIVND (reference sequence). CDR3 length equals 15 residues. V shed 9 bases and J 7 bases; nucleotides not matched to a gene: 11. The CDR3 here is CASCNRQGAREKLFF. In nucleotides, the CDR3 is TGTGCCAGCTGCAATCGACAGGGGGCGCGTGAAAAACTGTTTTTT.

This chain links TRBV5-4 with TRBJ1-3; maybe TRBD1 (5 bases). CDR3 length: 16 residues. The V and J ends lost 2 bases and 0 bases respectively, with 12 bases between them. CDR1 SGHNT and CDR2 YYREEE come from the germline V gene (reference sequence). DNA of the CDR3: TGTGCCAGCAGCTTTAAGGGACGGGACTCTGGAAACACCATATATTTT. This translates into CASSFKGRDSGNTIYF.

There are a few counts of this clone. The chain uses TRBV7-2 and TRBJ1-1, with D tentatively TRBD1 (5 bases). The CDR3 totals 15 residues. V was pared by 5 bases and J by 5 bases, with 18 bases between. Germline lookup yields CDR1 SGHTA and CDR2 FQGNSA. Here the CDR3 reads CASSPAPGAGTEAFF. In DNA, the CDR3 is TGTGCCAGCAGCCCCGCGCCCGGGGCGGGGACTGAAGCTTTCTTT. Based on the CDR3 plus reference TRBV7-2 and TRBJ1-1, the full variable domain is GAGVSQSPSNKVTEKGKDVELRCDPISGHTALYWYRQSLGQGLEFLIYFQGNSAPDKSGLPSDRFSAERTGGSVSTLTIQRTQQEDSAVYLCASSPAPGAGTEAFFGQGTRLTVV.

This clone was observed a few times. The chain joins TRBV6-2 or TRBV6-3 to TRBJ1-1; D not resolved. V lost 5 bases, J lost 7 bases, and 17 bases lay in between. The CDR3 extends over 14 amino acids. Germline CDR1 is MNHEY and CDR2 is SVGEGT. The CDR3 nucleotides read TGTGCCAGCAGTACCTCTGCGGGGAAGGTTGAAGCTTTCTTT. It translates to CASSTSAGKVEAFF.

The chain uses TRBV6-5 and TRBJ2-2; perhaps TRBD1 as D (6 bases). The CDR3 sequence is 14 residues long. The germline V gene encodes CDR1 MNHEY and CDR2 SVGAGI. Trimming cost V 10 bases and J 7 bases, with 19 bases left between them. CDR3 coding DNA: TGTGCCACAGGCAGGCAGGGGATCGGCGGGGAGCTGTTTTTT. Translated, it gives CATGRQGIGGELFF.

This clone was recorded once. The chain has TRBV2 and TRBJ1-5; possibly TRBD1 for D (6 bases). Looked up from germline, CDR1 is SNHLY and CDR2 is FYNNEI. The germline V and J ends were trimmed by 4 bases and 4 bases, with 14 bases remaining between them. This CDR3 has 15 amino acids. Written as DNA, the CDR3 is TGTGCCAGCAGTGTCTCCCACAGGGAGAATCAGCCCCAGCATTTT. Its translation is CASSVSHRENQPQHF.

V is TRBV28 and J is TRBJ2-5; TRBD1 matches at 10 bases. J lost 5 bases, V lost 5 bases, and 11 bases had no gene match. CDR1 is MDHEN and CDR2 is SYDVKM in the germline V gene. The CDR3 loop spans 16 amino acids. In DNA form, the CDR3 reads TGTGCCAGCAGTCCCCCCGGGACAGGGGCCAGGGAGACCCAGTACTTC. Amino acids: CASSPPGTGARETQYF.

The genes are TRBV19 and TRBJ1-2; TRBD1 aligns across 8 bases. This CDR3 spans 15 amino acids. With V trimmed by 4 bases and J by 1 base, 5 bases remained unmatched. Germline CDR1 LNHDA, CDR2 SQIVND (reference sequence). The CDR3 spells CASSRTGSGNYGYTF. The CDR3 coding sequence is TGTGCCAGTAGTAGGACAGGGAGCGGTAACTATGGCTACACCTTC.

The gene calls are TRBV6-2 or TRBV6-3 and TRBJ2-1, with 7 bases identical to TRBD1. The CDR3 has 16 residues. J was trimmed by 9 bases and V by 2 bases; bases with no gene match: 13. Germline CDR1 is MNHEY and CDR2 is SVGEGT. The CDR3 spells CASSYPPGQRYSEQFF. In nucleotides, the CDR3 is TGTGCCAGCAGTTACCCCCCGGGACAGCGGTATAGTGAGCAGTTCTTC.

The chain carries TRBV28 and TRBJ1-4; D remains unclear. CDR3 length: 14 amino acids. The germline CDR1 and CDR2 sequences are MDHEN and SYDVKM. V was trimmed by 5 bases and J by 2 bases, leaving 9 bases between them. CDR3 protein: CASSKPGTNEKLFF. As DNA, the CDR3 is TGTGCCAGCAGTAAACCTGGGACTAATGAAAAACTGTTTTTT.

The rearrangement links TRBV3-1 (or the pseudogene TRBV3-2) to TRBJ1-2; D call uncertain. The CDR3 spans 14 residues. V dropped 0 bases and J dropped 6 bases, with 11 bases sitting between them. Germline CDR1 reads LGHDT; CDR2 reads YNNKEL (reference sequence). The CDR3 loop reads CASSQDQGPDGYTF. DNA for the CDR3: TGTGCCAGCAGCCAAGATCAAGGGCCCGATGGCTACACCTTC.

This chain connects TRBV5-4 to TRBJ1-4, with TRBD1 matching over 7 bases. Germline V CDR1 and CDR2: SGHNT, YYREEE (reference sequence). The ends lost 4 bases at V and 4 bases at J; junction bases unmatched: 7. This CDR3 region has 15 residues. CDR3 in amino acids: CASSANRGGNEKLFF. The CDR3 DNA sequence: TGTGCCAGCAGCGCAAACAGGGGAGGTAATGAAAAACTGTTTTTT.

This clone was seen a few times. Different DNA sequences within this sample yield the same CDR3. The J gene is TRBJ2-7, the V gene TRBV12-3 or TRBV12-4, with unresolved D. Trimming shortened V by 3 bases and J by 4 bases, and 4 bases separated the two germline ends. The CDR3 loop spans 11 amino acids. CDR3 region: CASSLGYEQYF. The DNA of the CDR3 is TGTGCCAGCAGTTTGGGATACGAGCAGTACTTC.

J is TRBJ2-7 and V is TRBV27, with 15 bases fitting TRBD2. V dropped 6 bases and J dropped 5; count of bases not matched to a gene: 11. This CDR3 contains 17 residues. Germline CDR1 reads MNHEY; CDR2 reads SMNVEV (reference sequence). The CDR3 region is CASRPGLAGGPLHEQYF. Here the CDR3 DNA reads TGTGCCAGCAGACCCGGACTAGCGGGGGGGCCTCTACACGAGCAGTACTTC.

The chain joins TRBV4-2 to TRBJ1-4; 11 bases map to TRBD1. Trimming at V came to 4 bases and at J to 8 bases, leaving 6 bases not matched to a gene. There are 15 residues in the CDR3. Germline V CDR1 and CDR2: LGHNA, YNFKEQ. CDR3 in amino acids: CASSPDRGRVEKLFF. DNA for the CDR3: TGTGCCAGCAGCCCGGACAGGGGGCGAGTGGAAAAACTGTTTTTT.

This clone was observed a handful of times. The chain is built from TRBV5-1 and TRBJ2-3; 10 bases map to TRBD1. This CDR3 comprises 16 residues. The ends lost 1 base at V and 3 bases at J; junction bases unmatched: 5. Germline assignment: CDR1 SGHRS and CDR2 YFSETQ. The CDR3 nucleotides read TGCGCCAGCAGCTTGACTAGACAGGGGGCAACAGATACGCAGTATTTT. Translation: CASSLTRQGATDTQYF.

The J gene is TRBJ1-1, the V gene TRBV29-1, with D perhaps TRBD1 (5 bases). Trimming stripped 3 bases from V and 3 bases from J, with 8 bases between. CDR3 length: 12 amino acids. Germline lookup yields CDR1 SQVTM and CDR2 ANQGSEA. The CDR3 reads CSVDPRDTEAFF. CDR3 sequence (DNA): TGCAGCGTTGATCCCAGGGACACTGAAGCTTTCTTT. Full variable domain (remainder filled in from reference TRBV29-1 and TRBJ1-1): SAVISQKPSRDICQRGTSLTIQCQVDSQVTMMFWYRQQPGQSLTLIATANQGSEATYESGFVIDKFPISRPNLTFSTLTVSNMSPEDSSIYLCSVDPRDTEAFFGQGTRLTVV.

The chain recombines TRBV5-1 with TRBJ2-2; D tentatively fits TRBD1 or TRBD2 (5 bases each). The CDR3 totals 14 residues. Trimming pared 0 bases from V and 5 bases from J, leaving 8 bases between. Germline assignment: CDR1 SGHRS and CDR2 YFSETQ. The CDR3 is CASSLEGRTGELFF. CDR3 in DNA: TGCGCCAGCAGCTTGGAGGGACGGACCGGGGAGCTGTTTTTT.

The chain carries TRBV27 and TRBJ1-1; tentatively, D is TRBD1 (6 bases). The V gene lost 2 bases and the J gene lost 7 bases, with 17 bases spanning the gap. Germline loops: CDR1 MNHEY, CDR2 SMNVEV (reference sequence). The CDR3 totals 15 residues. The CDR3 here is CASSLEGVGGHEAFF. The DNA for the CDR3 is TGTGCCAGCAGTTTAGAGGGGGTCGGGGGGCATGAAGCTTTCTTT.

The V gene is TRBV5-5, the J gene TRBJ2-2, with D unclear. Germline V gives CDR1 SGHKS, CDR2 YYEKEE (reference sequence). The CDR3 is made up of 14 amino acids. Trimming left V 0 bases short and J 5 bases short, with 8 bases between. Written as DNA, the CDR3 is TGTGCCAGCAGCTTGGTTCTGGGGACCGGGGAGCTGTTTTTT. Translated: CASSLVLGTGELFF.

The chain links TRBV6-2 or TRBV6-3 to TRBJ1-6; D perhaps matches TRBD1 (5 bases). This CDR3 is 15 amino acids long. Trimming stripped 5 bases from V and 7 bases from J, with 15 bases between. Germline CDR1 is MNHEY and CDR2 is SVGEGT. As DNA, the CDR3 is TGTGCCAGCAGTCCAAGACAGTTTCCCAATTCACCCCTCCACTTT. Translating gives CASSPRQFPNSPLHF.

The CDR3 region is CATSRDRVQETQYF. DNA for the CDR3: TGTGCCACCAGCAGGGACAGGGTCCAAGAGACCCAGTACTTC. This chain connects TRBV15 to TRBJ2-5; 8 positions agree with TRBD1. Trimming removed 3 bases from V and 1 base from J; junction bases left unmatched: 1. CDR3 length: 14 amino acids. Per germline, CDR1 LNHNV and CDR2 YYDKDF (reference sequence).

The V gene is TRBV7-9, the J gene TRBJ1-1; D remains ambiguous. Germline V gene lookup returns CDR1 SEHNR and CDR2 FQNEAQ (reference sequence). Trimming removed 1 base from V and 1 base from J, with 10 bases in between. The CDR3 has 15 residues. CDR3 sequence (DNA): TGTGCCAGCAGCTTAGGATTGGGCCCGAACACTGAAGCTTTCTTT. Translated, it gives CASSLGLGPNTEAFF.

This chain joins TRBV15 and TRBJ2-3; D is perhaps TRBD2 (6 bases). The V end lost 8 bases, the J end lost 0 bases, and 12 bases lay between the germline ends. CDR1 is LNHNV and CDR2 is YYDKDF in the germline V gene (reference sequence). This CDR3 comprises 14 residues. The CDR3 DNA is TGTGCCACCGCTGGGACTTCAAGCACAGATACGCAGTATTTT. Its translation is CATAGTSSTDTQYF.